This TCR beta chain was sequenced during a study of somatic mutations in cytotoxic T cells in rheumatoid arthritis. About the study: Several of the V beta antibody-stained T-cell populations were flow-sorted at nearly 100% purity; V beta1+ cells were among them and were sequenced for TCRB. Study-level results: Exceedance of 20% of CD8+ cells by the largest CD8+ clone occurred in about an eighth of the roughly 60 patients. Rheumatoid arthritis patients showed slight TRBV07 underrepresentation, and this was not adjusted for multiple comparisons.

Some clones are missing from TCRdb's copy, which holds only in-frame ones; the method was immunoSEQ multiplex PCR. The profile shows some 8,700 clones, about 80% of them singletons. Points on this clone: Its antigen is not known.

With 2 bases removed from V and 13 bases from J, the gap between germline ends came to 18 bases. The CDR3 length is 15 residues. Germline V gene lookup returns CDR1 MNHNS and CDR2 SASEGT. The sequenced sample consisted of CD8+ T cells sorted from blood. This TCR was recovered from a woman in her forties or fifties in good health. The chain joins TRBV6-1 to TRBJ1-6; D gene unclear. The CDR3 spells CASSEWVERSLPLHF. CDR3 bases: TGTGCCAGCAGTGAATGGGTGGAAAGGAGCTTGCCCCTCCACTTT.